This TCR beta chain was identified during a study of shared clonotypes between healthy human individuals. Data came from immunoSEQ multiplex PCR; TCRdb stores just in-frame clones and leaves some out. Of roughly 700,000 clones listed, roughly 70% were seen once; the top ten hold 1.5% to 2%. Donors had no recently reported acute infections or vaccinations and were HIV-negative. This clone was detected many times. Germline V lookup: CDR1 WSHSY, CDR2 SAAADI. The CDR3 contains 14 residues. Trimming pared 4 bases from V and 2 bases from J, leaving 12 bases between. Sequenced sample: memory CD4+ T cells sorted from blood. Subset specified: CD45RA-negative fraction. The chain joins TRBV10-2 to TRBJ2-7; no firm D call. The sequence was collected from a woman younger than 45 in good health. Here the CDR3 reads CASSVSYGAYEQYF. Here the CDR3 DNA reads TGCGCCAGCAGTGTCAGCTACGGCGCCTACGAGCAGTACTTC.